Given below is one T cell receptor beta chain in context. The antigen is unknown. About 110 mL of blood, on average, came from one heparinised draw per donor. Cell sorting via CD45RO/CCR7/CD25/CD127/CD95/CD27 was performed to obtain CD4+ naive, central memory, regulatory and stem cell-like memory cells. Looked up from germline, CDR1 is MNHEY and CDR2 is SVGAGI. The ends were cut back, 2 bases at V and 2 bases at J, with 9 bases in the middle. CDR3 size: 14 residues. The study reverse transcribed the entire isolated RNA, so it sequenced expressed TCRB transcripts. There were approximately 3.5 million reads on average in the naive, central memory and regulatory T cell samples. Generated by immunoSEQ multiplex PCR, the TCRdb table keeps only in-frame clones and is missing some. This table holds around 150,000 clones, 6.5% to 8.5% found once. This sample was taken from a study of beta chain features in type 1 diabetes.

Study-wide findings and caveats: All four CD4+ subsets of Type 1 diabetes patients contained TCRB CDR3s that were moderately but significantly shorter. VDJ junctions from patients with type 1 diabetes contained fewer insertions and more deletions.

What was sequenced was central memory CD4+ T cells from blood. This clonotype was obtained from a woman in her late teens or twenties with type 1 diabetes. V usage is TRBV6-5 and J usage is TRBJ1-1, with a tentative D call TRBD1 (5 bases). The CDR3 region is CASSYGGDNTEAFF. Here the CDR3 DNA reads TGTGCCAGCAGTTACGGGGGGGACAACACTGAAGCTTTCTTT.